Only a few counts were recorded for the clone carrying this T cell receptor (beta chain). The antigen remains unidentified. This sample was taken from a study of T cell repertoires in cytomegalovirus infection. Study summary: Public TCR beta signatures provided an indication of both CMV infection and a matching HLA type. Notes on the study in general: Across the ex vivo response, the dominant clonotypes were HLA-C-restricted CMV-specific TCR beta clonotypes.

Per germline, CDR1 SEHNR and CDR2 FQNEAQ (reference sequence). The CDR3 has 11 amino acids. V lost 8 bases, J lost 7 bases, and 9 bases lay in between. TCRdb ran MiXCR on the reads and lists one entry per CDR3 protein. Of roughly 230,000 distinct CDR3 sequences in the sample, roughly 22% were seen once. The source of this sequence is a human donor in good health (CMV status not recorded). Some clones in this sample may be carry-over from other donors' samples. The sample comprised CD8+ T cells from PBMCs. The chain recombines TRBV7-9 with TRBJ2-1; D call uncertain. CDR3 bases: TGTGCCAGCCCCCAAGGGAATGAGCAGTTCTTC. This gives the protein CASPQGNEQFF.